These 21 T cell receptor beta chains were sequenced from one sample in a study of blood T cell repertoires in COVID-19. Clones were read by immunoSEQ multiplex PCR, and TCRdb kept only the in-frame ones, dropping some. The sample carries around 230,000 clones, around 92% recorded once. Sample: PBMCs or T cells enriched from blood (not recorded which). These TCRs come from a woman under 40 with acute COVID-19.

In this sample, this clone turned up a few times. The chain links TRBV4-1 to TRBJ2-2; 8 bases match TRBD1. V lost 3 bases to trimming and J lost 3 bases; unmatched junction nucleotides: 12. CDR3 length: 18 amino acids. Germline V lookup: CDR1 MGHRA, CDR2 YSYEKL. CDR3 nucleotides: TGCGCCAGCAGCCACCCCCCGGACAGGGCGCGGGACACCGGGGAGCTGTTTTTT. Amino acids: CASSHPPDRARDTGELFF.

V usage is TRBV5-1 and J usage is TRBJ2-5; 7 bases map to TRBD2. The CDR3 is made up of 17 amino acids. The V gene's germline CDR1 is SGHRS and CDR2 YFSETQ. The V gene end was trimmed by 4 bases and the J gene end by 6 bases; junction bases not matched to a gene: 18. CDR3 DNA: TGCGCCAGCAGCAGCGGGATTCTACCTGATGATAGTAAGACCCAGTACTTC. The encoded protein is CASSSGILPDDSKTQYF.

The CDR3 loop is CASSLVAGPVPREVTEAFF. The CDR3 nucleotides read TGTGCCAGCAGCTTGGTGGCAGGACCGGTTCCCAGGGAGGTCACTGAAGCTTTCTTT. The rearrangement links TRBV5-6 to TRBJ1-1, with a possible D match to TRBD1 (5 bases). V was pared by 0 bases and J by 4 bases, with 25 bases between. There are 19 residues in the CDR3. Germline values: CDR1 SGHDT, CDR2 YYEEEE.

DNA of the CDR3: TGTGCCAGCAGCCTAGTGGCAGGGTCGACGAATCAGCCCCAGCATTTT. As protein: CASSLVAGSTNQPQHF. This chain uses TRBV7-9 with TRBJ1-5; tentative D call: TRBD1 (5 bases). The CDR3 is made up of 16 amino acids. V was trimmed by 5 bases and J by 4 bases, leaving 18 bases between them. Germline V gene data show CDR1 as SEHNR and CDR2 as FQNEAQ (reference sequence).

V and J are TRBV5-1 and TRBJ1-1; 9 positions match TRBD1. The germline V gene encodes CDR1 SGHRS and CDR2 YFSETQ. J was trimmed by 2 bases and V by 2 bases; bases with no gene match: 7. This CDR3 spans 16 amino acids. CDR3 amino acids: CASSFTPGQGNTEAFF. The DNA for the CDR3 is TGCGCCAGCAGCTTCACACCGGGACAGGGAAACACTGAAGCTTTCTTT.

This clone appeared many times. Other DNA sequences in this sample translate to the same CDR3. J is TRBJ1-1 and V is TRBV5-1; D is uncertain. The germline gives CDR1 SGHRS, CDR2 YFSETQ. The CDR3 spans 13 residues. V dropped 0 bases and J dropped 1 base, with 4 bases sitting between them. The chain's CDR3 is CASSLAGNTEAFF. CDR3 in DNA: TGCGCCAGCAGCTTGGCCGGGAACACTGAAGCTTTCTTT.

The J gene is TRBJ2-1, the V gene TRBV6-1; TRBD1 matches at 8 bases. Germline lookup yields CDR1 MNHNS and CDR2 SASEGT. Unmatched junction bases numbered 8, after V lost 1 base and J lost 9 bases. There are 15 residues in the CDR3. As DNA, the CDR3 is TGTGCCAGCAGTGAAGAGTTTCAGGGGGCGGGTGAGCAGTTCTTC. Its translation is CASSEEFQGAGEQFF.

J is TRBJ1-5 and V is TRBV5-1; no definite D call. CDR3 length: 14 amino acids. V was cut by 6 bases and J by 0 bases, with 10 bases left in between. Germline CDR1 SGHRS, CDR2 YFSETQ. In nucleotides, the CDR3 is TGCGCCAGCAATCGAGAGAATAGCAATCAGCCCCAGCATTTT. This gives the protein CASNRENSNQPQHF.

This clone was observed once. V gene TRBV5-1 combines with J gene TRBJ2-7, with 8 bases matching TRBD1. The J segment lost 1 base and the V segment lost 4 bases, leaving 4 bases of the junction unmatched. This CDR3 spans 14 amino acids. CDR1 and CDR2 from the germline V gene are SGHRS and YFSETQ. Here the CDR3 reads CASSRDRGSYEQYF. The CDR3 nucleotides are TGCGCCAGCAGCCGAGACAGGGGATCCTACGAGCAGTACTTC.

DNA of the CDR3: TGTGCCAGTAGCCCTTCGTTCACAGATACGCAGTATTTT. Encoded protein: CASSPSFTDTQYF. The chain links TRBV27 to TRBJ2-3, with no clear D. Trimming cost V 9 bases and J 2 bases, with 12 bases left between them. Germline V CDR1 and CDR2: MNHEY, SMNVEV (reference sequence). The CDR3 covers 13 residues.

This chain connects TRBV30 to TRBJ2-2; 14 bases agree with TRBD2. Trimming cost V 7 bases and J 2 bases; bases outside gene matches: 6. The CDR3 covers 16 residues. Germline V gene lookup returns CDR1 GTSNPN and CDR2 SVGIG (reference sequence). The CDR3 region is CASGLAGAPNTGELFF. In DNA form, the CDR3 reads TGTGCCTCGGGACTAGCGGGGGCACCAAACACCGGGGAGCTGTTTTTT.

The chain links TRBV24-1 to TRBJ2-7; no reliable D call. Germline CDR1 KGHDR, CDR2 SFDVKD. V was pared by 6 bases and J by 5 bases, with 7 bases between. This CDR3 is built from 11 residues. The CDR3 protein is CATSFSDEQYF. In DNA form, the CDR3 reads TGTGCCACCAGTTTCAGTGACGAGCAGTACTTC.

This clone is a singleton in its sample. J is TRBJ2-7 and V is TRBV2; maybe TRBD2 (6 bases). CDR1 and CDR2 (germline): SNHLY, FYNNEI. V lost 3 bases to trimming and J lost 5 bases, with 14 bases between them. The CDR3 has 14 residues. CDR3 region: CASSDGGGFDEQYF. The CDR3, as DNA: TGTGCCAGCAGTGACGGGGGTGGCTTCGACGAGCAGTACTTC.

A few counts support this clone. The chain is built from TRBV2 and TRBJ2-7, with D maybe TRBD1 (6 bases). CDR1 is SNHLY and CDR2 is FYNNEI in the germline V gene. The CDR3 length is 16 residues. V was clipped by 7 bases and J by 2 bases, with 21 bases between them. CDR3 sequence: CASMLKGDLKAYEQYF. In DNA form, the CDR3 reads TGTGCCAGCATGTTAAAGGGGGACCTTAAGGCCTACGAGCAGTACTTC.

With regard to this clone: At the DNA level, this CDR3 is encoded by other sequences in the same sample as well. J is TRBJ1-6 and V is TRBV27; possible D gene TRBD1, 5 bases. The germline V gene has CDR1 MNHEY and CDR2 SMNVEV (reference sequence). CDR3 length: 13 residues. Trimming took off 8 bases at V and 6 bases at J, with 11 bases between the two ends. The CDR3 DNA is TGTGCCAGCCGTGAAGGGGTTAATTCACCCCTCCACTTT. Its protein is CASREGVNSPLHF.

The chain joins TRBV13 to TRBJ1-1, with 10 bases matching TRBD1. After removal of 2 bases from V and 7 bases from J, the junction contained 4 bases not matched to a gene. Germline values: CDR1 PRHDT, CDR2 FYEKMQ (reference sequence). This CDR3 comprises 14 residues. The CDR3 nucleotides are TGTGCCAGCAGCTTACGGGACAGGGGAGGTGAAGCTTTCTTT. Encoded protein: CASSLRDRGGEAFF. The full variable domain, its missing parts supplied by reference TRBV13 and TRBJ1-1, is AAGVIQSPRHLIKEKRETATLKCYPIPRHDTVYWYQQGPGQDPQFLISFYEKMQSDKGSIPDRFSAQQFSDYHSELNMSSLELGDSALYFCASSLRDRGGEAFFGQGTRLTVV.

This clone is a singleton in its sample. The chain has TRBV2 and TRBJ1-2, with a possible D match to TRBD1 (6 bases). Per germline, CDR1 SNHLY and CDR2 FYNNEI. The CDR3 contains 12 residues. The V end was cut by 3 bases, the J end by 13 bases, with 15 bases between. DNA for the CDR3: TGTGCCAGCAGTGACCTAGACAGGTCTGGCACCTTC. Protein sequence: CASSDLDRSGTF.

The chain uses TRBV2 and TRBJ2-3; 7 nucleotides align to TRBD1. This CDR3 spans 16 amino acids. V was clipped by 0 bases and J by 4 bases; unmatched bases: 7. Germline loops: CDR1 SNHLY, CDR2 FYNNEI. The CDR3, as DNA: TGTGCCAGCAGTGAAGCGCCTTGGACAGGCCCAGATACGCAGTATTTT. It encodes CASSEAPWTGPDTQYF. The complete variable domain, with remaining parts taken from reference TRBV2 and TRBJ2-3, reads EPEVTQTPSHQVTQMGQEVILRCVPISNHLYFYWYRQILGQKVEFLVSFYNNEISEKSEIFDDQFSVERPDGSNFTLKIRSTKLEDSAMYFCASSEAPWTGPDTQYFGPGTRLTVL.

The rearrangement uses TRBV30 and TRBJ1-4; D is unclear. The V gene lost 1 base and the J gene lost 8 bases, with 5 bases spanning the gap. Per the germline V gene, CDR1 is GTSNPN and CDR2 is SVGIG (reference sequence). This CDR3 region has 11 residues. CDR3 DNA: TGTGCCTGGAGTGCCAGGGAAAAACTGTTTTTT. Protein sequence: CAWSAREKLFF.

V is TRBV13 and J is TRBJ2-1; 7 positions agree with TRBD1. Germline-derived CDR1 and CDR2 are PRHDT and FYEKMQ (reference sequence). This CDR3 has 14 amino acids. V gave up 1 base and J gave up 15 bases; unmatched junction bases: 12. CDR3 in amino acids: CASSLAPDRSDGFF. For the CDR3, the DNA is TGTGCCAGCAGCTTAGCACCGGACAGGTCTGATGGGTTCTTC.

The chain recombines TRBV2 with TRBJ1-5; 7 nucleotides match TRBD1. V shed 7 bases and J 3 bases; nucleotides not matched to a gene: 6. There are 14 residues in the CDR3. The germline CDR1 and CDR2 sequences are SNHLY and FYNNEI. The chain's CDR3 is CASNLGQANQPQHF. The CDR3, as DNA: TGTGCCAGCAACTTAGGACAGGCCAATCAGCCCCAGCATTTT.